Listed here are 15 T cell receptor beta chains from one sample, sequenced in a study of blood T cell repertoires in COVID-19. Some clones are missing from TCRdb's copy, which holds only in-frame ones; the method was immunoSEQ multiplex PCR. Of about 410,000 clones listed, roughly 85% are singletons. Sequenced material: peripheral blood. The source of these receptors is a woman younger than 45 with active or convalescent COVID-19.

The rearrangement uses TRBV6-5 and TRBJ1-4; a possible D gene is TRBD1 (6 bases). CDR3 size: 14 residues. Trimming left V 6 bases short and J 3 bases short, with 11 bases between. Germline V gene data show CDR1 as MNHEY and CDR2 as SVGAGI. The CDR3, as DNA: TGTGCCAGCAGCCGGACAGCCTCTAATGAAAAACTGTTTTTT. Amino acid sequence: CASSRTASNEKLFF.

The chain recombines TRBV5-6 with TRBJ2-3; D is undetermined. The CDR3 is made up of 12 amino acids. Germline values: CDR1 SGHDT, CDR2 YYEEEE. V was trimmed by 4 bases and J by 2 bases, leaving 5 bases between them. The CDR3 DNA follows: TGTGCCAGCAGCCCCAACACAGATACGCAGTATTTT. This encodes CASSPNTDTQYF.

The chain links TRBV3-1 (or the pseudogene TRBV3-2) to TRBJ1-1; D uncertain. The CDR3 runs to 13 residues. The germline V and J ends were trimmed by 1 base and 10 bases, with 13 bases remaining between them. Germline V gives CDR1 LGHDT, CDR2 YNNKEL (reference sequence). Here the CDR3 reads CASSQGGAIRAFF. The CDR3 region has the DNA TGTGCCAGCAGCCAAGGCGGCGCCATCCGAGCTTTCTTT.

The V and J genes are TRBV2 and TRBJ2-1; D is possibly TRBD1 (5 bases). There are 12 residues in the CDR3. Germline CDR1 SNHLY, CDR2 FYNNEI. V was trimmed by 8 bases and J by 8 bases, leaving 13 bases between them. CDR3 loop: CASGAALDEQFF. The CDR3 DNA reads TGTGCCAGCGGGGCAGCACTTGATGAGCAGTTCTTC.

This clone was detected a few times. The chain has TRBV15 and TRBJ1-1, with 11 bases lining up with TRBD1. This CDR3 is built from 16 residues. V lost 1 base and J lost 4; bases outside the gene matches: 5. Germline lookup yields CDR1 LNHNV and CDR2 YYDKDF (reference sequence). The CDR3 nucleotides are TGTGCCACCAGCAGAGGGACAGGGGGCTATACCACTGAAGCTTTCTTT. It encodes CATSRGTGGYTTEAFF.

Remarks on this clone: Other DNA variants within this sample encode the same CDR3. This chain connects TRBV5-1 to TRBJ1-1; TRBD1 is a possible D gene (5 bases). Germline assignment: CDR1 SGHRS and CDR2 YFSETQ. There are 14 residues in the CDR3. V was shortened by 3 bases and J by 0 bases, with 9 bases between the two germline ends. The DNA for the CDR3 is TGCGCCAGCAGCTCCGACAGAATGAACACTGAAGCTTTCTTT. Amino acids: CASSSDRMNTEAFF. The variable domain in full, completed from reference TRBV5-1 and TRBJ1-1, reads KAGVTQTPRYLIKTRGQQVTLSCSPISGHRSVSWYQQTPGQGLQFLFEYFSETQRNKGNFPGRFSGRQFSNSRSEMNVSTLELGDSALYLCASSSDRMNTEAFFGQGTRLTVV.

Points on this clone: This same CDR3 is encoded by further DNA sequences in the sample. The rearrangement uses TRBV7-9 and TRBJ1-5, with D perhaps TRBD1 (6 bases). CDR1 SEHNR and CDR2 FQNEAQ come from the germline V gene (reference sequence). CDR3 length: 13 amino acids. V lost 5 bases and J 4 bases, leaving 9 bases between the germline ends. CDR3 coding DNA: TGTGCCAGCAGCCCACAGGGAAATCAGCCCCAGCATTTT. Its protein product is CASSPQGNQPQHF. Full variable domain (missing parts from reference TRBV7-9 and TRBJ1-5): DTGVSQNPRHKITKRGQNVTFRCDPISEHNRLYWYRQTLGQGPEFLTYFQNEAQLEKSRLLSDRFSAERPKGSFSTLEIQRTEQGDSAMYLCASSPQGNQPQHFGDGTRLSIL.

The chain couples TRBV29-1 to TRBJ1-2, with D possibly being TRBD1 (5 bases). The germline gives CDR1 SQVTM, CDR2 ANQGSEA. V shed 0 bases and J shed 1 base, with 9 bases lying between them. The CDR3 is 14 residues long. Here the CDR3 reads CSVEDLGDNYGYTF. As DNA, the CDR3 is TGCAGCGTTGAAGATCTAGGGGATAACTATGGCTACACCTTC.

The chain is built from TRBV10-3 and TRBJ2-1; 9 bases line up with TRBD2. This CDR3 has 15 amino acids. The trim removed 3 bases at V and 6 bases at J, leaving 6 bases unmatched. In germline, CDR1 is ENHRY, CDR2 SYGVKD. This CDR3 is CAISDYAGGVNEQFF. The CDR3 DNA follows: TGTGCCATCAGTGATTACGCGGGGGGGGTCAATGAGCAGTTCTTC.

The chain carries TRBV10-2 and TRBJ1-2; TRBD1 agrees at 10 bases. The germline CDR1 and CDR2 sequences are WSHSY and SAAADI. The CDR3 is 15 residues long. J gave up 3 bases and V 5 bases, and 6 bases lay outside the gene matches. The CDR3 here is CASSSGQGVYYGYTF. In DNA form, the CDR3 reads TGCGCCAGCAGTTCCGGACAGGGGGTATACTATGGCTACACCTTC.

This chain joins TRBV2 and TRBJ1-4; perhaps TRBD1 as D (6 bases). The V end lost 6 bases, the J end lost 0 bases, and 14 bases lay between the germline ends. Germline CDR1 SNHLY, CDR2 FYNNEI. The CDR3 runs to 16 residues. The CDR3 protein is CASSQQGAATNEKLFF. Written as DNA, the CDR3 is TGTGCCAGCAGCCAACAGGGCGCCGCAACTAATGAAAAACTGTTTTTT. Full variable domain (outside the CDR3, taken from reference TRBV2 and TRBJ1-4): EPEVTQTPSHQVTQMGQEVILRCVPISNHLYFYWYRQILGQKVEFLVSFYNNEISEKSEIFDDQFSVERPDGSNFTLKIRSTKLEDSAMYFCASSQQGAATNEKLFFGSGTQLSVL.

The CDR3 nucleotides read TGTGCCAGCAGCCCGGGACAGAACACTGAAGCTTTCTTT. This codes for CASSPGQNTEAFF. The rearrangement joins TRBV3-1 (or the pseudogene TRBV3-2) to TRBJ1-1, with a tentative D call TRBD1 (6 bases). Per the germline V gene, CDR1 is LGHDT and CDR2 is YNNKEL (reference sequence). Trimming took 4 bases from V and 1 from J, leaving 7 bases between them. The CDR3 sequence is 13 residues long.

This chain links TRBV9 with TRBJ2-5; D perhaps matches TRBD1 (6 bases). The CDR3 consists of 14 residues. Trimming took off 3 bases at V and 5 bases at J, with 14 bases between the two ends. Germline CDR1 SGDLS, CDR2 YYNGEE. The CDR3, as DNA: TGTGCCAGCAGCGGGGGGCCAATGGGGGAGACCCAGTACTTC. This translates into CASSGGPMGETQYF.

The chain is built from TRBV9 and TRBJ2-1; D gene ambiguous. Per the germline V gene, CDR1 is SGDLS and CDR2 is YYNGEE. Trimming removed 0 bases at V and 9 bases at J, with 10 bases between. The CDR3 is 13 residues long. CDR3 sequence: CASSVGSVGEQFF. As DNA, the CDR3 is TGTGCCAGCAGCGTAGGGTCTGTCGGTGAGCAGTTCTTC. The full variable domain, completed using reference TRBV9 and TRBJ2-1, is DSGVTQTPKHLITATGQRVTLRCSPRSGDLSVYWYQQSLDQGLQFLIQYYNGEERAKGNILERFSAQQFPDLHSELNLSSLELGDSALYFCASSVGSVGEQFFGPGTRLTVL.

The chain uses TRBV3-1 (or the pseudogene TRBV3-2) and TRBJ2-1; 13 nucleotides align to TRBD2. Germline CDR1 and CDR2: LGHDT and YNNKEL (reference sequence). The CDR3 is made up of 16 amino acids. The junction had 5 bases not matched to a gene; V was cut back by 5 bases and J by 4 bases. This CDR3 is CASSATSGGLYNEQFF. Here the CDR3 DNA reads TGTGCCAGCAGCGCGACTAGCGGGGGGTTGTACAATGAGCAGTTCTTC.